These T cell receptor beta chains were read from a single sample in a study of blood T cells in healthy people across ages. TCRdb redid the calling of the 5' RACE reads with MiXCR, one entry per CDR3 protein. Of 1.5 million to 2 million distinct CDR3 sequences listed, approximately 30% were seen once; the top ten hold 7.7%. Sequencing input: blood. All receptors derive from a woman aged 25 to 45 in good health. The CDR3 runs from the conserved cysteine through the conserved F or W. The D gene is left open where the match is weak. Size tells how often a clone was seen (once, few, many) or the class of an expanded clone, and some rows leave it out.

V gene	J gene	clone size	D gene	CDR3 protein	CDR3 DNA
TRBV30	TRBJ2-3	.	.	CAGVGRESPDTQYF	TGTGCCGGCGTCGGCCGGGAGAGCCCAGATACGCAGTATTTT
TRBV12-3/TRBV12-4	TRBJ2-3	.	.	CASSFSLGGETDTQYF	TGTGCCAGCAGTTTTAGTCTCGGCGGGGAAACAGATACGCAGTATTTT
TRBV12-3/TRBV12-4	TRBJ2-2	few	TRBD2	CASSGGTSVQSNTGELFF	TGTGCCAGCAGCGGCGGGACTAGCGTACAATCGAACACCGGGGAGCTGTTTTTT
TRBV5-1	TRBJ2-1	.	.	CASSLVQGSYNERFF	TGCGCCAGCAGCTTGGTTCAGGGCTCCTACAATGAGCGGTTCTTC
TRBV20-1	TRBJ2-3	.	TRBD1	CSAGDRGSNTQYF	TGCAGTGCGGGGGACAGGGGGTCGAATACGCAGTATTTT
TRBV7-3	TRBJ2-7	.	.	CASSIRPDPIYEQYF	TGTGCCAGCAGCATCCGACCAGATCCTATCTACGAGCAGTACTTC
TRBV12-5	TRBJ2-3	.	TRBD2	CAASSGTVTDTQYF	TGTGCTGCCTCTAGCGGGACGGTCACAGATACGCAGTATTTT
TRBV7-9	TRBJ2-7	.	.	CASSLVGQPPYEQYF	TGTGCCAGCAGCTTAGTAGGACAACCACCCTACGAGCAGTACTTC
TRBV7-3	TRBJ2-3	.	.	CASSLVTGFSTDTQYF	TGTGCCAGCAGCTTAGTCACGGGGTTCTCCACAGATACGCAGTATTTT
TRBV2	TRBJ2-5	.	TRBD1	CASSERGRRKETQYF	TGTGCCAGCAGTGAAAGGGGGCGGCGGAAAGAGACCCAGTACTTC
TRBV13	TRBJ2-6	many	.	CASSLAPETGANVLTF	TGTGCCAGCAGCTTAGCACCAGAGACTGGGGCCAACGTCCTGACTTTC
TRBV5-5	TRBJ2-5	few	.	CASSPGNRAETQYF	TGTGCCAGCAGCCCTGGGAACCGCGCGGAGACCCAGTACTTC
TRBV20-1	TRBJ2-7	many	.	CSAIEDSTSVQYF	TGCAGTGCCATCGAGGACTCGACGTCTGTGCAGTACTTC
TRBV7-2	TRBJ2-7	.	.	CASGLDRRTSYEQYF	TGTGCCAGCGGCTTAGACCGGCGGACCTCCTACGAGCAGTACTTC
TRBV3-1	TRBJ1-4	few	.	CASSPTWQGTNEKLFF	TGTGCCAGCAGCCCTACCTGGCAGGGAACTAATGAAAAACTGTTTTTT
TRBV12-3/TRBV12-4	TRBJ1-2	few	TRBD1	CASSLSRDRGPYGYTF	TGTGCCAGCAGTTTAAGTAGGGACAGGGGACCCTATGGCTACACCTTC
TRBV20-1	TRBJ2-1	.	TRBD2	CSAARAGGFDEQFF	TGCAGTGCCGCCCGGGCGGGAGGGTTCGATGAGCAGTTCTTC
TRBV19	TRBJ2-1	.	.	CASNGAAFYNEQFF	TGTGCCAGTAACGGAGCGGCCTTCTACAATGAGCAGTTCTTC
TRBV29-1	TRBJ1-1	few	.	CSGSTGRGVAFF	TGCAGCGGATCGACGGGCCGCGGTGTGGCTTTCTTT
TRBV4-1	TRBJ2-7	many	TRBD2	CASSQTGLAGYEQYF	TGCGCCAGCAGCCAAACGGGACTAGCGGGGTACGAGCAGTACTTC
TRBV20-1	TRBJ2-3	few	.	CSAPRTSSTDTQYF	TGCAGTGCCCCGCGGACGTCTAGCACAGATACGCAGTATTTT
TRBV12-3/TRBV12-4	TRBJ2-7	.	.	CASSSNEDREQYF	TGTGCCAGCAGCTCTAATGAGGATCGGGAGCAGTACTTC
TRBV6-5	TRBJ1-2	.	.	CASSPGVGANYDYTF	TGTGCCAGCAGTCCTGGGGTAGGGGCTAACTATGACTACACCTTC
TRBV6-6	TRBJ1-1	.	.	CASTGRENTGAFF	TGTGCCAGCACAGGCCGGGAGAACACTGGAGCTTTCTTT
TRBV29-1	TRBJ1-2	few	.	CSAFTRGPYGYTF	TGCAGCGCCTTCACGAGAGGTCCCTATGGCTACACCTTC
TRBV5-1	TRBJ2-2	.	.	CASSFIPGPGQGTGELFF	TGCGCCAGCAGCTTTATACCAGGCCCGGGACAAGGAACCGGGGAGCTGTTTTTT
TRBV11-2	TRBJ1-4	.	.	CASSLEAQLFEKLFF	TGTGCCAGCAGCTTAGAAGCGCAGCTATTTGAAAAACTGTTTTTT
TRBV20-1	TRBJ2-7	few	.	CSAMHLGDEQYF	TGCAGTGCTATGCATCTTGGAGACGAGCAGTACTTC
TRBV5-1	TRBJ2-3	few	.	CASSDQGGRTDTQYF	TGCGCCAGCAGCGACCAGGGAGGTCGCACAGATACGCAGTATTTT
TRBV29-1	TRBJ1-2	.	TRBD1	CSVEAYRDRDGGYTF	TGCAGCGTTGAAGCCTACCGGGACAGGGATGGTGGCTACACCTTC
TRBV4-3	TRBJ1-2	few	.	CASSQDLRVRGVGYTF	TGCGCCAGCAGCCAAGATCTACGGGTGCGGGGGGTTGGCTACACCTTC
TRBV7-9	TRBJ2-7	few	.	CASSSRDGTIYEQYF	TGTGCTAGCAGCTCCCGGGACGGGACAATCTACGAGCAGTACTTC
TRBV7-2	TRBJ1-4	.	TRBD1	CASSPQGDQKLFF	TGTGCCAGCAGCCCGCAGGGGGATCAAAAACTGTTTTTT
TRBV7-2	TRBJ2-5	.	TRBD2	CANSLSREGETQYF	TGTGCCAACAGCCTCTCCCGGGAGGGAGAGACCCAGTACTTC
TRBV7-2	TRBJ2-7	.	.	CASSLNGPSLGEQYF	TGTGCCAGCAGCTTAAATGGTCCCTCCCTGGGCGAGCAGTACTTC
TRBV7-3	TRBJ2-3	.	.	CASSSLGSDPLQYF	TGTGCCAGCAGCTCCCTAGGTTCGGACCCACTTCAGTATTTT
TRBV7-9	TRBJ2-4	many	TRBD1	CASSSGGIQYF	TGTGCCAGCAGCTCAGGGGGCATACAGTACTTC
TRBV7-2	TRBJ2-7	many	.	CASSLAGGVRDPPYEQYF	TGTGCCAGCAGCTTAGCAGGTGGGGTGCGGGACCCGCCCTACGAGCAGTACTTC
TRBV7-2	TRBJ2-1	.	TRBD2	CASSPFAGGWNEQFF	TGTGCCAGCAGCCCCTTTGCGGGGGGGTGGAATGAGCAGTTCTTC
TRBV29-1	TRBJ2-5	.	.	CSVEDRSAETQYF	TGCAGCGTTGAAGACAGGTCGGCGGAGACCCAGTACTTC
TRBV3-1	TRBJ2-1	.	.	CASSQDPTGNEQFF	TGTGCCAGCAGCCAAGATCCGACAGGTAATGAGCAGTTCTTC
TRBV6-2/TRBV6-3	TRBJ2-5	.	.	CASSYIGLTQETQYF	TGTGCCAGCAGTTACATCGGCCTAACCCAAGAGACCCAGTACTTC
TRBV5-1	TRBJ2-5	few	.	CASGFRDQETQYF	TGCGCCAGCGGCTTTAGAGACCAAGAGACCCAGTACTTC